The sequence of this T cell receptor beta chain was determined in a study of shared clonotypes between healthy human individuals (dated by TCRdb to between 2020 and 2021). General notes on the study: The cohort comprised a couple of women and a few men aged 18 to 49 years. For each donor, CD4 naive and CD4 memory were each run on three plates, CD8 naive on two plates, and CD8 memory on one plate. The study deeply sequenced blood TCR repertoires of five healthy adults to estimate repertoire size and the extent of clonotype sharing between individuals. To increase sequencing depth and limit assay-specific biases, different laboratories used diverse techniques to prepare libraries and sequence TCR repertoires. Leukapheresis yielded between about 0.94 and 10 billion PBMCs per donor.

A single count supports this clone. It has no known antigen specificity. Sequence at one end of the junction differs from germline and may be a read error. For the CD8 naive samples, CD45RO-negative cells were positively selected for CCR7, yielding a CD45RA+CCR7+ population from which TemRA cells were excluded. The donors were healthy, HIV-negative adults with no recently reported acute infections or vaccinations. Every donor was a Caucasian adult residing in Nashville, Tennessee, USA. After blood collection by leukapheresis, PBMCs were isolated using Ficoll-Histopaque density gradient centrifugation and then cryopreserved in the vapor phase of liquid nitrogen. Purity and quantity of every magnetically sorted T cell population were checked by analytical flow cytometry. Genomic DNA was isolated from each sorted fraction and quantified by UV absorbance on a Nanodrop 2000c. TCR CDR3 regions were amplified from genomic DNA by multiplex PCR using the deep immunoSEQ assay. For each cell subset, the extracted genomic DNA was distributed evenly across all wells of several immunoSEQ 96-well plates, and each plate served as one replicate. For sorted subsets, around 200 ng genomic DNA, equal to 25,000 to 35,000 T cell genomes, was loaded into each replicate PCR. Purified libraries were measured with a Qubit 3.0 fluorometer, size-checked on a Bioanalyzer 2100, and measured again with the KAPA Library Quantification kit. Every immunoSEQ 96-well plate was sequenced on a dedicated single-read 150-cycle Illumina NextSeq 550 flow cell. In the authors' own workflow: Because the immunoSEQ output held only junctional sequences and lacked quality scores, the filtering could not match the filtering applied to full-length reads. To assign V/J genes and CDR3, sequences were annotated against IMGT germline references using PyIR, a Python wrapper for IgBLAST v1.9. Reads were filtered out if the reads had weak V/J assignments (E-value above 1e-6), no CDR3, stop codons, out-of-frame junctions, or ambiguous translated residues. A V3J clonotype was defined by an identical inferred V gene, J gene, and CDR3 amino acid sequence. Percentage overlap between repertoires was computed as shared unique clonotypes divided by the size of the smaller repertoire. RTK rarefaction, the Chao1 estimator, and Recon v2.1 estimates of unobserved clonotypes were used to assess repertoire richness. For all TCRbeta clonotypes obtained by the gDNA method from several donors, generation probabilities were computed with OLGA. Held by TCRdb, this immuneACCESS table contains in-frame sequences only and omits some clones. Under half of the omission traces to an unresolved V gene where checked; the cause of the rest is unknown. V, J and clone size are taken as reported in that table, and D and trimming were inferred from the DNA itself. For this sample the table gives about 2.1 million clones, of which 93% were detected only once. The top ten hold 1.5% to 2% of the sample.

Here is what the overall study found, with its caveats: Rarefaction of sorted-subset datasets indicated incomplete sequencing despite the large sequencing depth. Only blood was sampled, and tissue TCR repertoires likely differ from those in blood. Higher generation probabilities were observed for clonotypes shared by all four sorted-subset donors than for non-shared clonotypes. Naive subsets generally had larger estimated clonotype richness than memory subsets. Because the study included only a small number of donors, the genetic and exposure-history diversity represented was limited. Across a handful of donors, about 4.5% of naive CD4, 3% to 4% of naive CD8, around 2.1% of memory CD4, and 0.4% of memory CD8 clonotypes were shared. Pairwise subsampling indicated that sequencing depth was expected to affect the degree of clonotype sharing among donors.

Material: naive CD8+ T cells from PBMCs. Explained via the paper, the cell subset or site label denotes: CD45RA+CCR7+. The sequence was obtained from a man between 18 and 35 years old in good health. Some clones in this sample may be carry-over from other donors' samples.

The DNA sequence is given as TGCGGAGGGCGGGAGGGCCCTTCGGAGACCCAGTACTTC. Its protein is CGGREGPSETQYF. The chain couples TRBV9 to TRBJ2-5, with TRBD2 identical over 9 junction bases. The CDR3 has 13 amino acids, counting the end cysteine and phenylalanine. Solely the CDR3 DNA is kept, with 39 bases framed from the first base. From the germline V gene, CDR1 is SGDLS and CDR2 is YYNGEE. With the portions outside the CDR3 filled from the reference TRBV9 and TRBJ2-5 genes, the complete variable region becomes DSGVTQTPKHLITATGQRVTLRCSPRSGDLSVYWYQQSLDQGLQFLIQYYNGEERAKGNILERFSAQQFPDLHSELNLSSLELGDSALYFCGGREGPSETQYFGPGTRLLVL.